This T cell receptor beta chain was identified in a study of blood T cell repertoires in COVID-19. Overall study context: T cells, B-cell-depleted T cells, or PBMCs provided the cDNA or gDNA that served as material.

V was shortened by 3 bases and J by 4 bases, with 10 bases between the two germline ends. CDR1 is DFQATT and CDR2 is SNEGSKA in the germline V gene (reference sequence). This CDR3 is built from 12 residues. Sequencing used immunoSEQ multiplex PCR; TCRdb keeps in-frame clones, though not all of them. The data hold 200,000 to 300,000 clones, with 86% observed a single time. This sequence originates from a woman of 80 years or more with COVID-19, enrolled during active disease. The sample consisted of peripheral blood. V is TRBV20-1 and J is TRBJ2-7, with a possible D match to TRBD2 (5 bases). The CDR3 coding sequence is TGCAGTGCTAGTCCCCGGGGATACGAGCAGTACTTC. Its translation: CSASPRGYEQYF.